These 28 T cell receptor beta chains were sequenced from one sample in a study of tumor and adjacent non-tumor tissue in lung cancer. TCRbeta libraries were built with three rounds of nested PCR, modified from ARM-PCR. Using its own MiXCR run on the multiplex PCR reads, TCRdb lists one record per CDR3 protein. Among 65,000 to 90,000 distinct CDR3 sequences, around 70% were seen once, and the ten largest hold roughly 12%. No cell sorting was done before RNA was extracted from the tissue. Specimen: lung tumor tissue. The receptors were gathered from a woman between 70 and 85 years old with non-small cell lung cancer.

This clonotype was detected ten times or more. V is TRBV5-1 and J is TRBJ2-3; TRBD2 matches at 10 bases. Unmatched junction bases numbered 5, after V lost 0 bases and J lost 1 base. The CDR3 spans 17 residues. Germline V gene data show CDR1 as SGHRS and CDR2 as YFSETQ. The CDR3 here is CASSLGTSGQRTDTQYF. CDR3 DNA: TGCGCCAGCAGCTTGGGGACTAGCGGCCAACGCACAGATACGCAGTATTTT.

Remarks on this clonotype: A much larger clone lies a single base off, so this may be a read error. The chain couples TRBV28 to TRBJ1-5; D gene unclear. The CDR3 covers 12 residues. V lost 7 bases and J lost 6, with 10 bases in between. CDR1 MDHEN and CDR2 SYDVKM come from the germline V gene. The CDR3 DNA reads TGTGCCAGCAATACCGTGAGTCAGCCCCAGCATTTT. Its protein product is CASNTVSQPQHF.

About this clonotype: A read error is likely, as this CDR3 ends without the conserved phenylalanine or tryptophan. This chain links TRBV20-1 with TRBJ2-7, with D tentatively TRBD2 (5 bases). Germline lookup yields CDR1 DFQATT and CDR2 SNEGSKA (reference sequence). Trimming took 4 bases from V and 6 from J, leaving 16 bases between them. This CDR3 spans 13 amino acids. CDR3 coding DNA: TGCAGTGCTAATCGGGGAAGTGGCCTCGAGCAGTACCTC. This encodes CSANRGSGLEQYL.

This clonotype was detected only once. The junction departs from germline at one end; a sequencing error may be responsible. The J gene is TRBJ1-1, the V gene TRBV29-1, with D hard to call. Germline V gene data show CDR1 as SQVTM and CDR2 as ANQGSEA. This CDR3 is built from 13 residues. The CDR3 loop reads CSVVPGPTTEAFF. CDR3 nucleotide sequence: TGCAGCGTTGTCCCGGGTCCGACCACTGAAGCATTCTTT.

A remark on this clonotype: Since no conserved phenylalanine or tryptophan closes the CDR3, a read error is the likely cause. CDR3 nucleotides: TGTGCCAGCAGCCCAAGCGACAGACTAGCCAAAGATATTCAGTACATC. Translated: CASSPSDRLAKDIQYI. This chain links TRBV11-1 with TRBJ2-4, with 7 bases that match TRBD2. The length of the CDR3 is 16 residues. Germline V CDR1 and CDR2: SGHAT, FQDESV (reference sequence). V lost 5 bases to trimming and J lost 10 bases; unmatched junction nucleotides: 17.

This clonotype was detected only a few times. The junction shows a germline mismatch at one end, possibly a read error. The chain couples TRBV29-1 to TRBJ2-7, with D possibly matching TRBD1 (6 bases). CDR3 length equals 16 residues. Germline CDR1 and CDR2: SQVTM and ANQGSEA. The CDR3 is CSVEKSGTLGSHEQYF. CDR3 coding DNA: TGCAGCGTTGAGAAATCAGGGACATTGGGCTCCCACGAGCAGTACTTC.

The chain carries TRBV6-1 and TRBJ1-5, with a possible D match to TRBD1 (5 bases). Trimming removed 8 bases at V and 3 bases at J, with 14 bases between. The length of the CDR3 is 14 residues. Germline values: CDR1 MNHNS, CDR2 SASEGT. The CDR3 region is CASAVSRDNQPQHF. As DNA, the CDR3 is TGTGCCAGCGCTGTCTCCAGGGACAATCAGCCCCAGCATTTT.

This clonotype was counted many times. J is TRBJ1-6 and V is TRBV4-1; D not resolved. Germline-derived CDR1 and CDR2 are MGHRA and YSYEKL. V lost 0 bases and J lost 6, with 3 bases in between. This CDR3 has 13 residues. CDR3 sequence (DNA): TGCGCCAGCAGCCAAGAAGTTAATTCACCCCTCCACTTT. Protein: CASSQEVNSPLHF.

Turning to this clonotype: This may be a read error: a much more frequent sequence differs by one nucleotide. Since no conserved phenylalanine or tryptophan closes the CDR3, a read error is the likely cause. Because the CDR3's place on the DNA is in doubt, the DNA is left out and the CDR3 is given as listed by TCRdb. The chain links TRBV29-1 to TRBJ1-1; the table's D call, TRBD1, was not checked against the DNA. The V gene's germline CDR1 is SQVTM and CDR2 ANQGSEA. Termini included, the CDR3 measures 13 amino acids. The chain's CDR3 is CSVARGKGTESFL.

With respect to this clonotype: One base away lies a much larger clone, so this may be a sequencing read error. The chain employs TRBV5-5 and TRBJ2-6; D gene ambiguous. The CDR3 is made up of 12 amino acids. Looked up from germline, CDR1 is SGHKS and CDR2 is YYEKEE (reference sequence). V shed 4 bases and J shed 10 bases, with 9 bases lying between them. This CDR3 is CASSAACNVLTF. CDR3 sequence (DNA): TGTGCCAGCAGCGCGGCATGTAACGTCCTGACTTTC.

About this clonotype itself: A much larger clonotype is one base distant, so this may be a read error. The V and J genes are TRBV7-9 and TRBJ2-5, with 9 bases identical to TRBD2. Trimming cost V 4 bases and J 4 bases; bases outside gene matches: 4. This CDR3 is built from 14 residues. Germline V gene sequence: CDR1 SEHNR, CDR2 FQNEAQ (reference sequence). CDR3 coding DNA: TGTGCCAGCAGCTGGATTAGCGGGAGAGAGACCCAGTACTTC. Residues: CASSWISGRETQYF.

A word on this clonotype: An end of the junction differs from the germline gene, which may be a read error. This sequence joins TRBV12-3 or TRBV12-4 and TRBJ1-4; D is ambiguous. The CDR3 runs to 14 residues. The CDR3 DNA follows: TGTGCCAGCGGCCCTCGGTGGATCGGTGAAAAGCTGTTTTTT. The encoded protein is CASGPRWIGEKLFF.

As for this clonotype: The germline gene is not matched at one end of the junction; a read error may be the cause. The chain joins TRBV6-1 to TRBJ2-1, with 11 bases lining up with TRBD2. This CDR3 has 19 amino acids. Germline V gene sequence: CDR1 MNHNS, CDR2 SASEGT. In nucleotides, the CDR3 is TGTGCCAGCAGTGTCGTACTAGCGGGAGTGACTGGAGGGTACAATAAGCAGTTCTTC. This codes for CASSVVLAGVTGGYNKQFF.

This clonotype was seen only a few times. In this CDR3 the conserved last residue, phenylalanine or tryptophan, is missing, so a read error is likely. The CDR3 region has the DNA TGTGCCAGCAGTGAATTGTTTATGAGGGTGTGGCCCCAGCATTCC. Translating gives CASSELFMRVWPQHS. This chain joins TRBV6-1 and TRBJ1-5; D not resolved. This CDR3 comprises 15 residues. With 2 bases removed from V and 9 bases from J, the gap between germline ends came to 17 bases. Germline V CDR1 and CDR2: MNHNS, SASEGT.

This clonotype was seen repeatedly, ten times or more. The gene calls are TRBV6-2 or TRBV6-3 and TRBJ2-1; TRBD2 matches at 10 bases. V trimming: 5 bases; J trimming: 6 bases; junction bases outside the gene matches: 4. This CDR3 comprises 14 residues. In germline, CDR1 is MNHEY, CDR2 SVGEGT. The CDR3 reads CASSRLAGVNEQFF. As DNA, the CDR3 is TGTGCCAGCAGTCGTCTAGCGGGAGTCAATGAGCAGTTCTTC.

This clonotype occurred a few times. A much larger clone sits a single nucleotide away, making a read error possible. The chain carries TRBV10-3 and TRBJ2-7, with D hard to call. The CDR3 spans 11 residues. The V gene's germline CDR1 is ENHRY and CDR2 SYGVKD. V shed 2 bases and J shed 5 bases, with 4 bases lying between them. CDR3 DNA sequence: TGTGCCATCAGTGAGAAGGACGAGCAGTACTTC. It codes for CAISEKDEQYF.

As to this clonotype: Its ends do not fully match the called genes, so a read error is possible. The rearrangement joins TRBV6-5 to TRBJ1-5, with D hard to call. This CDR3 has 15 amino acids. Germline CDR1 is MNHEY and CDR2 is SVGAGI. The CDR3 reads CTSQSRAVSNQPQHF. The CDR3 DNA reads TGTACCAGCCAGTCCCGGGCAGTGAGCAATCAGCCCCAGCATTTT.

As to this clonotype: One base away lies a much larger clone, so this may be a sequencing read error. No DNA is shown, since the ends of the CDR3 on it are uncertain; the CDR3 is the one TCRdb lists. CDR3 in amino acids: CASSTSVGGGSDTQYF. The chain uses TRBV28 and TRBJ2-3; the table calls TRBD1, which could not be checked here. Germline CDR1 is MDHEN and CDR2 is SYDVKM. The CDR3 is 16 amino acids long, termini counted.

Turning to this clonotype: Mismatch with germline at one junction end may stem from a read error. The V call is TRBV6-2 or TRBV6-3, the J call TRBJ2-2, with 7 positions matching TRBD1. Germline V CDR1 and CDR2: MNHEY, SVGEGT. There are 14 residues in the CDR3. DNA of the CDR3: TGTGTCAGCATCGACAGGGACGGGACCGGGAAGCTGTTTTTT. It specifies CVSIDRDGTGKLFF.

Remarks on this clonotype: At one end the junction does not follow the germline gene, possibly because of a read error. The V call is TRBV29-1, the J call TRBJ2-3; 8 bases match TRBD1. This CDR3 is built from 16 residues. The V gene's germline CDR1 is SQVTM and CDR2 ANQGSEA. The CDR3 DNA reads TGCAGTGTTGAAGACACTGGGACAGGCCCCGCAGATACGCAGTATTTT. Amino acids: CSVEDTGTGPADTQYF.

A word on this clonotype: One end of the junction is discordant with germline, which a read error may explain. The chain links TRBV4-2 to TRBJ2-7; TRBD2 aligns across 10 bases. Germline CDR1 LGHNA, CDR2 YNFKEQ. The CDR3 has 22 amino acids. CDR3 amino acids: CASSHVFIRLLAGLPSSYKQYF. The CDR3 DNA is TGTGCCAGCAGCCATGTTTTCATCAGACTACTAGCGGGATTACCGAGCTCCTACAAGCAGTACTTC.

Notes on this clonotype: Relative to the germline gene, one junction end is altered; a read error may explain this. The chain recombines TRBV13 with TRBJ2-7, with no clear D. CDR3 length: 15 residues. Germline V lookup: CDR1 PRHDT, CDR2 FYEKMQ (reference sequence). The chain's CDR3 is CASSLVDSPHHEQYF. CDR3 nucleotides: TGTGCCAGCAGCTTAGTTGATAGCCCTCACCACGAACAGTACTTC. The full variable domain, rest sourced from reference TRBV13 and TRBJ2-7, is AAGVIQSPRHLIKEKRETATLKCYPIPRHDTVYWYQQGPGQDPQFLISFYEKMQSDKGSIPDRFSAQQFSDYHSELNMSSLELGDSALYFCASSLVDSPHHEQYFGPGTRLTVT.

The chain couples TRBV7-8 to TRBJ2-1, with 10 nucleotides matching TRBD2. Per germline, CDR1 SGHVS and CDR2 FQNEAQ. The CDR3 covers 18 residues. J was trimmed by 3 bases and V by 5 bases; bases with no gene match: 13. This chain's CDR3 is CASSPRTSGPRYYNEQFF. As DNA, the CDR3 is TGTGCCAGCAGCCCCCGGACTAGCGGTCCACGGTACTACAATGAGCAGTTCTTC. The whole variable domain, remainder taken from reference TRBV7-8 and TRBJ2-1, is GAGVSQSPRYKVAKRGQDVALRCDPISGHVSLFWYQQALGQGPEFLTYFQNEAQLDKSGLPSDRFFAERPEGSVSTLKIQRTQQEDSAVYLCASSPRTSGPRYYNEQFFGPGTRLTVL.

For this clonotype: Compared with germline, one end of the junction differs, possibly owing to a read error. This chain links TRBV29-1 with TRBJ2-1, with 9 nucleotides matching TRBD1. Germline V gene lookup returns CDR1 SQVTM and CDR2 ANQGSEA. This CDR3 has 14 amino acids. CDR3 coding DNA: TGCAGCGTTGCCGGGACAGGGCCCTACGATGAGCAATTCTTC. This gives the protein CSVAGTGPYDEQFF.

Comments on this clonotype: Mismatch with germline at one junction end may stem from a read error. CDR3 DNA: TGTGCCATCAATGTGGCCGGGGAACTGTTTTTT. Its protein is CAINVAGELFF. The chain carries TRBV10-3 and TRBJ2-2; weak D call: TRBD2 (5 bases). CDR1 ENHRY and CDR2 SYGVKD come from the germline V gene. The CDR3 has 11 residues.

Comments on this clonotype: A much larger clone differs by one base, so this may be a read error. V is TRBV11-2 and J is TRBJ2-1; tentative D call: TRBD2 (5 bases). CDR3 length: 15 amino acids. Germline CDR1 SGHAT, CDR2 FQNNGV. CDR3 residues: CDSSLFRGEGNEQFF. CDR3 nucleotides: TGTGACAGCAGCTTATTCCGAGGCGAGGGCAATGAGCAGTTCTTC.

The rearrangement links TRBV12-3 or TRBV12-4 to TRBJ2-1; the D gene is possibly TRBD2 (5 bases). Trimming shortened V by 3 bases and J by 4 bases, and 16 bases separated the two germline ends. This CDR3 has 16 residues. In nucleotides, the CDR3 is TGTGCCAGCAGTTTTAGGACTGGCGTGAGTTACAATGAGCAGTTCTTC. Translated, it gives CASSFRTGVSYNEQFF.

A note on this clonotype: Its ends do not fully match the called genes, so a read error is possible. This chain links TRBV5-4 with TRBJ2-5; 13 bases are a match to TRBD2. Germline loops: CDR1 SGHNT, CDR2 YYREEE (reference sequence). The CDR3 runs 16 residues. The DNA for the CDR3 is TGTGCCAGCAGCTCATGGACTAGCGGGAGCCCAGAGATCCAGTGCTTC. Translated, it gives CASSSWTSGSPEIQCF.